The 26 T cell receptor beta chains presented below share a single source sample, sequenced in a study of naive and memory T cell subsets. Both TRBC1 and TRBC2 were covered by a beta constant-region primer of two equimolar oligonucleotides. TCRdb used MiXCR to reprocess the UMI-ligation and nested PCR reads, holding one entry per CDR3 protein. The sample lists 77,000 or so distinct CDR3 sequences, roughly 14% occurring once. The sample comprised central memory CD4+ T cells from blood. The source of these receptors is a human donor in good health.

V is TRBV28 and J is TRBJ2-1, with a weak D call TRBD1 (6 bases). The length of the CDR3 is 18 residues. Between the trimmed V and J ends, which lost 5 bases and 1 base, there was a span of 21 bases. In germline, CDR1 is MDHEN, CDR2 SYDVKM. The CDR3 DNA reads as TGTGCCAGCAGTCCACAGGGTAGGCGCGGCGGGTCCTACAATGAGCAGTTCTTC. Translated: CASSPQGRRGGSYNEQFF.

This clonotype was counted a few times. The chain employs TRBV11-2 and TRBJ1-2, with a weak D call TRBD1 (6 bases). V gave up 4 bases and J gave up 2 bases, with 17 bases separating them. The CDR3 length is 16 residues. In germline, CDR1 is SGHAT, CDR2 FQNNGV. The CDR3 DNA follows: TGTGCCAGCAGCTCGATTAGGTGGGGGCTAAACTATGGCTACACCTTC. Its protein product is CASSSIRWGLNYGYTF.

There are a few counts of this clonotype. The chain has TRBV6-6 and TRBJ1-5; possibly TRBD1 for D (6 bases). CDR1 is MNHNY and CDR2 is SVGAGI in the germline V gene (reference sequence). The V gene lost 0 bases and the J gene lost 9 bases, with 15 bases spanning the gap. The length of the CDR3 is 15 residues. CDR3 protein: CASSYSTQGGMPQHF. CDR3 bases: TGTGCCAGCAGTTACTCGACACAGGGAGGGATGCCCCAGCATTTT.

The chain joins TRBV7-2 to TRBJ1-3; TRBD1 might be the D (6 bases). Trimming removed 0 bases from V and 8 bases from J, with 14 bases in between. The CDR3 is 15 amino acids. Germline-derived CDR1 and CDR2 are SGHTA and FQGNSA. In DNA, the CDR3 is TGTGCCAGCAGCTTAGCCGTGGACAGAGGACACACCATATATTTT. Its translation is CASSLAVDRGHTIYF.

This clonotype was detected ten times or more. The chain employs TRBV27 and TRBJ1-6, with TRBD1 identical over 7 bases. Trimming cost V 10 bases and J 5 bases; bases outside gene matches: 8. There are 14 residues in the CDR3. Germline CDR1 reads MNHEY; CDR2 reads SMNVEV (reference sequence). The chain's CDR3 is CATGRDSNNSPLHF. The CDR3 DNA is TGTGCCACCGGTCGGGACAGCAATAATTCACCCCTCCACTTT.

This clonotype was picked up a small number of times. The chain uses TRBV5-5 and TRBJ2-2; D not resolved. The CDR3 covers 14 residues. Trimming cost V 5 bases and J 4 bases, with 12 bases left between them. From germline, CDR1 is SGHKS and CDR2 YYEKEE (reference sequence). The CDR3 here is CASSFNFPTGELFF. CDR3 sequence (DNA): TGTGCCAGCAGTTTCAACTTCCCCACCGGGGAGCTGTTTTTT. Based on the CDR3 plus reference TRBV5-5 and TRBJ2-2, the full variable domain is DAGVTQSPTHLIKTRGQQVTLRCSPISGHKSVSWYQQVLGQGPQFIFQYYEKEERGRGNFPDRFSARQFPNYSSELNVNALLLGDSALYLCASSFNFPTGELFFGEGSRLTVL.

There are many counts of this clonotype. The CDR3 loop is CAIALTASTDTQYF. In DNA, the CDR3 is TGTGCCATCGCCTTGACAGCAAGCACAGATACGCAGTATTTT. The chain carries TRBV10-3 and TRBJ2-3; the D gene is possibly TRBD1 (5 bases). The CDR3 runs to 14 residues. The germline V gene has CDR1 ENHRY and CDR2 SYGVKD. V lost 8 bases and J 0 bases, leaving 12 bases between the germline ends.

The J gene is TRBJ2-1, the V gene TRBV2; 7 nucleotides match TRBD2. The CDR3 has 21 amino acids. The J segment lost 0 bases and the V segment lost 6 bases, leaving 23 bases of the junction unmatched. CDR1 is SNHLY, CDR2 FYNNEI, per germline. This CDR3 reads CASRTPNGGSSVGFSYNEQFF. DNA for the CDR3: TGTGCCAGCAGGACCCCCAATGGCGGGAGCTCAGTGGGCTTCTCCTACAATGAGCAGTTCTTC.

The J gene is TRBJ1-5, the V gene TRBV5-5; 11 positions match TRBD1. V gave up 3 bases and J gave up 6 bases; unmatched junction bases: 5. Germline loops: CDR1 SGHKS, CDR2 YYEKEE (reference sequence). The CDR3 consists of 15 residues. DNA of the CDR3: TGTGCCAGCAGCTGGGGACAGGGGGAGGCTCAGCCCCAGCATTTT. This encodes CASSWGQGEAQPQHF.

The chain has TRBV20-1 and TRBJ1-4, with D perhaps matching TRBD1 (6 bases). The germline V gene encodes CDR1 DFQATT and CDR2 SNEGSKA (reference sequence). Between the trimmed V and J ends, which lost 4 bases and 12 bases, there was a span of 15 bases. CDR3 size: 12 residues. The CDR3 nucleotides read TGCAGTGCTAACCCACCTGGGACACAACTGTTTTTT. This codes for CSANPPGTQLFF.

This clonotype was counted ten times or more. V usage is TRBV11-2 and J usage is TRBJ1-1; D remains ambiguous. Germline CDR1 is SGHAT and CDR2 is FQNNGV. Deletions cut 1 base from V and 1 base from J, with 4 bases between. The CDR3 length is 13 residues. CDR3 coding DNA: TGTGCCAGCAGCTTAGCCCAGAACACTGAAGCTTTCTTT. It codes for CASSLAQNTEAFF.

The chain employs TRBV7-2 and TRBJ2-7, with D possibly TRBD2 on 5 matching bases. Germline V gives CDR1 SGHTA, CDR2 FQGNSA. V lost 2 bases to trimming and J lost 5 bases, with 10 bases between them. The CDR3 contains 13 residues. The CDR3 DNA sequence: TGTGCCAGCAGCTTAACCCCGAGGGACGAGCAGTACTTC. Its translation is CASSLTPRDEQYF.

This clonotype was seen more than once but under ten times. The chain employs TRBV3-1 and TRBJ1-3; D is perhaps TRBD1 (6 bases). V was cut by 1 base and J by 2 bases, with 15 bases left in between. Germline loops: CDR1 LGHDT, CDR2 YNNKEL (reference sequence). This CDR3 contains 17 residues. This chain's CDR3 is CASSQVDDRKTGNTIYF. The CDR3 DNA is TGTGCCAGCAGCCAAGTCGACGACAGGAAAACTGGAAACACCATATATTTT. Full variable domain (rest looked up from reference TRBV3-1 and TRBJ1-3): DTAVSQTPKYLVTQMGNDKSIKCEQNLGHDTMYWYKQDSKKFLKIMFSYNNKELIINETVPNRFSPKSPDKAHLNLHINSLELGDSAVYFCASSQVDDRKTGNTIYFGEGSWLTVV.

This clonotype was counted at least ten times. This chain links TRBV5-4 with TRBJ2-1; 9 positions agree with TRBD2. V dropped 4 bases and J dropped 0; count of bases not matched to a gene: 5. The CDR3 is 16 amino acids. Germline-derived CDR1 and CDR2 are SGHNT and YYREEE (reference sequence). CDR3 in amino acids: CASSPLSGSSYNEQFF. CDR3 bases: TGTGCCAGCAGCCCTCTTAGCGGGAGCTCCTACAATGAGCAGTTCTTC.

The chain employs TRBV7-2 and TRBJ2-5, with 10 bases identical to TRBD1. The length of the CDR3 is 14 residues. With 5 bases clipped from V and 4 bases from J, the junction kept 4 bases outside the gene matches. Germline values: CDR1 SGHTA, CDR2 FQGNSA. The CDR3 nucleotides read TGTGCCAGCAGCCGTCGACAGGGGGCAGAGACCCAGTACTTC. This gives the protein CASSRRQGAETQYF.

This clonotype showed up just a few times. This chain connects TRBV11-2 to TRBJ2-7; possibly TRBD2 for D (6 bases). Germline lookup yields CDR1 SGHAT and CDR2 FQNNGV. CDR3 length: 15 amino acids. Trimming shortened V by 1 base and J by 2 bases, and 12 bases separated the two germline ends. As DNA, the CDR3 is TGTGCCAGCAGCTTAGCGCAGGGAGGAACCTACGAGCAGTACTTC. Amino acid sequence: CASSLAQGGTYEQYF.

In its sample, this clonotype was seen a few times. V and J are TRBV11-2 and TRBJ2-2; the D gene is possibly TRBD2 (6 bases). CDR1 and CDR2 from the germline V gene are SGHAT and FQNNGV. This CDR3 contains 18 residues. Trimming took off 2 bases at V and 1 base at J, with 17 bases between the two ends. The CDR3 loop is CASSLIYGLRLNTGELFF. CDR3 nucleotide sequence: TGTGCCAGCAGCTTAATCTATGGACTACGATTGAACACCGGGGAGCTGTTTTTT.

This clonotype was counted many times. V gene TRBV14 combines with J gene TRBJ2-2, with D maybe TRBD2 (6 bases). This CDR3 has 13 residues. V lost 4 bases to trimming and J lost 6 bases, with 9 bases between them. CDR1 is SGHDN and CDR2 is FVKESK in the germline V gene. The CDR3: CASSRREAGELFF. In nucleotides, the CDR3 is TGTGCCAGCAGCCGAAGGGAGGCCGGGGAGCTGTTTTTT.

The chain employs TRBV6-5 and TRBJ2-2; D is unclear. The CDR3 runs to 14 residues. The V and J ends lost 6 bases and 1 base respectively, with 9 bases between them. Germline V gene data show CDR1 as MNHEY and CDR2 as SVGAGI. The CDR3 loop reads CASRQLENTGELFF. The DNA for the CDR3 is TGTGCCAGCAGACAACTTGAGAACACCGGGGAGCTGTTTTTT.

V is TRBV14 and J is TRBJ1-2; D is undetermined. The CDR3 covers 13 residues. V was pared by 3 bases and J by 2 bases, with 7 bases between. Germline loops: CDR1 SGHDN, CDR2 FVKESK. The CDR3 loop reads CASSQTSNYGYTF. The CDR3 DNA sequence: TGTGCCAGCAGCCAGACATCAAACTATGGCTACACCTTC.

A single count supports this clonotype. Possible read error: a much larger clone is one base away. Written as DNA, the CDR3 is TGTGCCAGCGGTGTCGGGTTTAACGAGCAGTACTTC. Translating it yields CASGVGFNEQYF. The chain joins TRBV2 to TRBJ2-7, with D unresolved. Germline V gives CDR1 SNHLY, CDR2 FYNNEI. The germline V and J ends were trimmed by 8 bases and 5 bases, with 13 bases remaining between them. This CDR3 contains 12 residues. Full variable domain (remainder filled in from reference TRBV2 and TRBJ2-7): EPEVTQTPSHQVTQMGQEVILRCVPISNHLYFYWYRQILGQKVEFLVSFYNNEISEKSEIFDDQFSVERPDGSNFTLKIRSTKLEDSAMYFCASGVGFNEQYFGPGTRLTVT.

The chain is built from TRBV19 and TRBJ1-1, with D possibly matching TRBD1 (6 bases). The ends were cut back, 9 bases at V and 1 base at J, with 12 bases in the middle. The CDR3 contains 13 residues. CDR1 LNHDA and CDR2 SQIVND come from the germline V gene (reference sequence). The CDR3 is CASIQGTNTEAFF. CDR3 coding DNA: TGTGCCAGCATACAGGGCACGAACACTGAAGCTTTCTTT. The variable domain in full, with the rest retrieved from reference TRBV19 and TRBJ1-1, is DGGITQSPKYLFRKEGQNVTLSCEQNLNHDAMYWYRQDPGQGLRLIYYSQIVNDFQKGDIAEGYSVSREKKESFPLTVTSAQKNPTAFYLCASIQGTNTEAFFGQGTRLTVV.

The chain couples TRBV6-5 to TRBJ2-7; D remains ambiguous. The length of the CDR3 is 12 residues. The V end was cut by 7 bases, the J end by 5 bases, with 12 bases between. Germline CDR1 is MNHEY and CDR2 is SVGAGI. In nucleotides, the CDR3 is TGTGCCAGCATAAGTTGGATGCACGAGCAGTACTTC. Translation: CASISWMHEQYF.

This clonotype was seen a handful of times. The chain joins TRBV20-1 to TRBJ1-5; TRBD1 matches 8 bases. Germline V gene lookup returns CDR1 DFQATT and CDR2 SNEGSKA (reference sequence). CDR3 size: 15 residues. V was pared by 0 bases and J by 6 bases, with 7 bases of the junction left unmatched. The DNA for the CDR3 is TGCAGTGCTAGAGATAGGACAGGGTACACTCAGCCCCAGCATTTT. The encoded protein is CSARDRTGYTQPQHF.

This clonotype was counted only a few times. CDR3 DNA sequence: TGTGCCAGCAGCCTAGGGGAAAGCGGAAACACCATATATTTT. Translation: CASSLGESGNTIYF. The rearrangement joins TRBV7-9 to TRBJ1-3, with D perhaps matching TRBD1 (5 bases). Germline V gene data show CDR1 as SEHNR and CDR2 as FQNEAQ (reference sequence). The CDR3 is 14 amino acids. Between the trimmed V and J ends, which lost 5 bases and 4 bases, there was a span of 12 bases.

This clonotype has a count of ten or more. This chain connects TRBV20-1 to TRBJ1-1, with D possibly matching TRBD1 (6 bases). The CDR3 loop spans 11 amino acids. Germline CDR1 and CDR2: DFQATT and SNEGSKA (reference sequence). V was shortened by 0 bases and J by 11 bases, with 10 bases between the two germline ends. CDR3 amino acids: CSARDKGVAFF. The CDR3, as DNA: TGCAGTGCTAGAGATAAGGGGGTGGCTTTCTTT.